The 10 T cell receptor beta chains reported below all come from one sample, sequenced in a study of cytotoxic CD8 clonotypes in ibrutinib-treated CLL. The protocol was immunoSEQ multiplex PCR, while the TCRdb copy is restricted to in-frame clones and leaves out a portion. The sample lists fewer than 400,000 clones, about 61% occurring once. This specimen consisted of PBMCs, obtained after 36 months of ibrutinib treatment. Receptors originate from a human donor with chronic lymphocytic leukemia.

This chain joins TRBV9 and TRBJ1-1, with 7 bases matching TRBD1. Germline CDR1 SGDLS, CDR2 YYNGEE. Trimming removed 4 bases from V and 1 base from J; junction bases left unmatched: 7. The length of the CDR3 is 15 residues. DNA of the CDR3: TGTGCCAGCAGCCTTCACAGGGGTGGGAACACTGAAGCTTTCTTT. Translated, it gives CASSLHRGGNTEAFF.

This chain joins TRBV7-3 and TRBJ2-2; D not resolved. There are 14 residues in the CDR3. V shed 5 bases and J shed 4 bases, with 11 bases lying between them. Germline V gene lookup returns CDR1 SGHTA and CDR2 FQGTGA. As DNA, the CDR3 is TGTGCCAGCAGCCGCCGCAGGTCCACCGGGGAGCTGTTTTTT. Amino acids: CASSRRRSTGELFF.

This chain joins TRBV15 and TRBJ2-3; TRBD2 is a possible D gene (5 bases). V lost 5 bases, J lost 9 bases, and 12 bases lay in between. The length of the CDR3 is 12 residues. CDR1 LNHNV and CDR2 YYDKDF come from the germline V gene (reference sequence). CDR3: CATSREPTTQYF. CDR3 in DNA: TGTGCCACCAGCCGGGAACCCACCACGCAGTATTTT.

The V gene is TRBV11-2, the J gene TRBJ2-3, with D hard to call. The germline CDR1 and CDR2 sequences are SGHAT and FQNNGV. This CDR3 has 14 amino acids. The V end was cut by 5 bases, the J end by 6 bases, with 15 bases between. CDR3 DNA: TGTGCCAGCAGCCCACCAGGTGTCTGGGATACGCAGTATTTT. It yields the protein CASSPPGVWDTQYF.

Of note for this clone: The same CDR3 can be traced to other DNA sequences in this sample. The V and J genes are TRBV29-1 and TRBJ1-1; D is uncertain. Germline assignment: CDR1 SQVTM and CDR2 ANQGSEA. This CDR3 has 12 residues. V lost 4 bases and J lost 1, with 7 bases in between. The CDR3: CSVASANTEAFF. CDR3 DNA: TGCAGCGTTGCCAGCGCGAACACTGAAGCTTTCTTT. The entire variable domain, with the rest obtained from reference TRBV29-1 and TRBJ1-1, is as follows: SAVISQKPSRDICQRGTSLTIQCQVDSQVTMMFWYRQQPGQSLTLIATANQGSEATYESGFVIDKFPISRPNLTFSTLTVSNMSPEDSSIYLCSVASANTEAFFGQGTRLTVV.

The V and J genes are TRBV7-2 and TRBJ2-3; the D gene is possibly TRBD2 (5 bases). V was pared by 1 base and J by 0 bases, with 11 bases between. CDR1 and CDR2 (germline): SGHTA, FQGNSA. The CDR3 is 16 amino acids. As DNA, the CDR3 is TGTGCCAGCAGCTTAGGGATCTGGACTAGCACAGATACGCAGTATTTT. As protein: CASSLGIWTSTDTQYF.

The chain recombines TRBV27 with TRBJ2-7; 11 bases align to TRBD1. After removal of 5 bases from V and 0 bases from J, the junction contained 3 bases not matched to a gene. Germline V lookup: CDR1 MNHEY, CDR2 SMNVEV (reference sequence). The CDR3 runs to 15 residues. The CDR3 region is CASSLDRGLSYEQYF. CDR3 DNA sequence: TGTGCCAGCAGTCTGGACAGGGGGCTCTCCTACGAGCAGTACTTC.

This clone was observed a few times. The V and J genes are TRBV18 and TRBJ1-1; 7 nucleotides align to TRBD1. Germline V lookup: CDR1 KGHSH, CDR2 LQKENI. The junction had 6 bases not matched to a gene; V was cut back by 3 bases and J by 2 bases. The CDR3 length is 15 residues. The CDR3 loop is CASSPRQGINTEAFF. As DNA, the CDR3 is TGTGCCAGCTCACCCAGACAGGGAATCAACACTGAAGCTTTCTTT.

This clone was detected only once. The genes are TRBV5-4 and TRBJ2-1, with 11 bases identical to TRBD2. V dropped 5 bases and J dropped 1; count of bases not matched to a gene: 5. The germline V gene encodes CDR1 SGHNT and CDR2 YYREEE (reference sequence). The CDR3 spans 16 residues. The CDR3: CASRPGTSGSYNEQFF. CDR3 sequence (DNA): TGTGCCAGCAGACCCGGGACTAGCGGATCCTACAATGAGCAGTTCTTC.

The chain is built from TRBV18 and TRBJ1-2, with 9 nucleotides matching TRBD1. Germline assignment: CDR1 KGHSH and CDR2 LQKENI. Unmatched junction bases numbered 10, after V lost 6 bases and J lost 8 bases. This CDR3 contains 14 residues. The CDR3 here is CASSHRGQEFGYTF. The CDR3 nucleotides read TGTGCCAGCTCTCACAGGGGGCAAGAGTTCGGCTACACCTTC.